These T cell receptor beta chains were read from a single sample in a study of Ad26.COV2.S vaccination and SARS-CoV-2 variants. Using immunoSEQ multiplex PCR, the repertoire was profiled, and TCRdb retains in-frame clones only, with some absent. The repertoire includes approximately 500,000 clones, around 88% of them detected once, and around 13% sits in the top ten. The specimen was peripheral blood, collected in a trial of Ad26.COV2.S vaccine versus placebo. The receptors derive from a person between 18 and 65 years old who received the Ad26.COV2.S COVID-19 vaccine or a placebo. Each CDR3 is given with its conserved first and last residue. A D gene is named only where the DNA matches it firmly. For some rows the clone size is stated as once, few or many, or as a class when expanded; others skip it.

>TRBD1|-|TRBV5-5|TRBJ1-1
TGTGCCAGCAGCCGTGCCAGGGGGAGGAACACTGAAGCTTTCTTT
CASSRARGRNTEAFF
>TRBD2|-|TRBV5-1|TRBJ2-5
TGCGCCAGCAGCTTGACCCAACTAGCGGGAGAGACCCAGTACTTC
CASSLTQLAGETQYF
>-|-|TRBV9|TRBJ2-1
TGTGCCAGTCAGGCGGGCTCCTACAATGAGCAGTTCTTC
CASQAGSYNEQFF
>-|-|TRBV30|TRBJ1-5
TGTGCCTGGAGTGGCAGGGCGAGCAATCAGCCCCAGCATTTT
CAWSGRASNQPQHF
>-|-|TRBV19|TRBJ2-1
TGTGCCAGTTCCCAAACCGGGACGGTTTCCTACAATGAGCAGTTCTTC
CASSQTGTVSYNEQFF
>TRBD1|-|TRBV2|TRBJ2-3
TGTGCCAGCAAGGACAGGACCTATAGCACAGATACGCAGTATTTT
CASKDRTYSTDTQYF
>-|-|TRBV28|TRBJ1-2
TGTGCCGGGGGTTCGTACTATGGCTACACCTTC
CAGGSYYGYTF
>TRBD2|-|TRBV28|TRBJ2-7
TGTGCCAGCGGACTAGCACGATACGAGCAGTACTTC
CASGLARYEQYF
>-|-|TRBV4-2|TRBJ1-2
TGTGCCAGCAGCCCCTACAGGGCACTTGGCTATGGCTACACCTTC
CASSPYRALGYGYTF
>TRBD2|-|TRBV9|TRBJ2-7
TGTGCCAGCAGCGAGGGACTAGCTTCCTACGAGCAGTACTTC
CASSEGLASYEQYF
>-|-|TRBV29-1|TRBJ2-1
TGCAGCGTTGAAGGACGGATCTCCTACAATGAGCAGTTCTTC
CSVEGRISYNEQFF
>-|-|TRBV6-6|TRBJ1-3
TGTGCCAGCAGTCCCGGGACATTGCCGGCCTCTGGAAACACCATATATTTT
CASSPGTLPASGNTIYF
>-|-|TRBV5-5|TRBJ2-2
TGTGCCAGCAGCTTGTTAGAGACCGGGGAGCTGTTTTTT
CASSLLETGELFF
>-|-|TRBV6-1|TRBJ1-5
TGTGCCAGCAGTGAATCCGGGCTCAGGCAGCCCCAGCATTTT
CASSESGLRQPQHF
>-|-|TRBV7-2|TRBJ1-5
TGTGCCAGCAGCTTAAGGGTCGGGGACTTTCAGCCCCAGCATTTT
CASSLRVGDFQPQHF
>-|few|TRBV5-4|TRBJ2-7
TGTGCCAGCAGCTTTGGGGACCGAGCCTACGAGCAGTACTTC
CASSFGDRAYEQYF
>TRBD1|few|TRBV5-1|TRBJ1-6
TGCGCCAGCAGCTTGGATGGGACAGCTAATTCACCCCTCCACTTT
CASSLDGTANSPLHF
>TRBD1|once|TRBV28|TRBJ2-3
TGTGCCAGCAGTGGACAGGGAAGCCTCACAGATACGCAGTATTTT
CASSGQGSLTDTQYF
>-|-|TRBV27|TRBJ2-4
TGTGCCAGCAGGGTAGGACACGCCAAAAACATTCAGTACTTC
CASRVGHAKNIQYF
>-|-|TRBV28|TRBJ2-1
TGTGCCAGCAGTTTATTGGGGGTGTCATACAATGAGCAGTTCTTC
CASSLLGVSYNEQFF
>TRBD1|-|TRBV19|TRBJ1-2
TGTGCCAGTACCCGGACAGGGGGAGACTATGGCTACACCTTC
CASTRTGGDYGYTF
>TRBD1|-|TRBV5-1|TRBJ2-7
TGCGCCAGCAGCCCTGGGACAGCCTACGAGCAGTACTTC
CASSPGTAYEQYF
>-|-|TRBV15|TRBJ2-1
TGTGCCACCAGCAAGAAGACACCTTACAATGAGCAGTTCTTC
CATSKKTPYNEQFF
>TRBD1|-|TRBV7-2|TRBJ2-1
TGTGCCAGCATGGTACAGGGGAGCTCCTACAATGAGCAGTTCTTC
CASMVQGSSYNEQFF
>-|-|TRBV18|TRBJ1-1
TGTGCCAGCTCACCACCGGGGGTCCAAGCTGAAGCTTTCTTT
CASSPPGVQAEAFF
>-|-|TRBV11-3|TRBJ2-7
TGTGCCAGCAGCCCCGGACCTGCTTCCTACGAGCAGTACTTC
CASSPGPASYEQYF
>-|-|TRBV5-6|TRBJ2-7
TGTGCCAGCAGCTTGTTCTCTAGCAGGGCCGAGCAGTACTTC
CASSLFSSRAEQYF
>TRBD2|-|TRBV9|TRBJ2-1
TGTGCCAGCAGCGTCCTAGGAAGTCTAGCGGGAGGGGTCTCCTACAATGAGCAGTTCTTC
CASSVLGSLAGGVSYNEQFF
>-|-|TRBV28|TRBJ1-5
TGTGCCAGCAGACGGGCCTTCAATCAGCCCCAGCATTTT
CASRRAFNQPQHF
>-|-|TRBV20-1|TRBJ1-2
TGCAGTGCTAGAAACTATGGCTACACCTTC
CSARNYGYTF
>-|-|TRBV2|TRBJ2-7
TGTGCCAGCAGTGCGCTACAGGGTTTTCGGTCCGAGCAGTACTTC
CASSALQGFRSEQYF
>-|-|TRBV14|TRBJ1-6
TGTGCCAGCAGCCATGGGACCCAGGGGATTGGGAATTCACCCCTCCACTTT
CASSHGTQGIGNSPLHF
>-|-|TRBV9|TRBJ1-1
TGTGCCAGCAGCGTAGGACGGGGGACTGAAGCTTTCTTT
CASSVGRGTEAFF
>TRBD1|-|TRBV12-3/TRBV12-4|TRBJ1-6
TGTGCCAGCTTAAGGACAGGGAAGTCACCCCTCCACTTT
CASLRTGKSPLHF
>TRBD2|-|TRBV18|TRBJ2-1
TGTGCCAGCTCACCAATTCATGGTAGCGGGAGTAGGAATGAGCAGTTCTTC
CASSPIHGSGSRNEQFF
>-|-|TRBV19|TRBJ1-5
TGTGCCAGTCGCTCCGGGGGGTATAGCAATCAGCCCCAGCATTTT
CASRSGGYSNQPQHF
>TRBD2|-|TRBV19|TRBJ2-1
TGTGCCAGTAGTGGGACTAGCGGCTACAATGAGCAGTTCTTC
CASSGTSGYNEQFF
>TRBD1|once|TRBV5-6|TRBJ1-4
TGTGCCAGCAGCCCGACAGGGCGGGGGGAAAAACTGTTTTTT
CASSPTGRGEKLFF
>-|-|TRBV9|TRBJ2-1
TGTGCCAGCAGCCTCTCCGGGACCCGCAGGGATGAGCAGTTCTTC
CASSLSGTRRDEQFF
>TRBD1|-|TRBV2|TRBJ1-5
TGTGCCAGCAGCCCTCAGGGGGGTAACAATCAGCCCCAGCATTTT
CASSPQGGNNQPQHF
>TRBD1|-|TRBV5-1|TRBJ2-7
TGCGCCAGCAGCCGGGACTCCGGGACAGGGACAAGCGAGCAGTACTTC
CASSRDSGTGTSEQYF
>-|-|TRBV7-8|TRBJ2-3
TGTGCCAGCAGCTTAGTTGCCACGGCAAGGACAGATACGCAGTATTTT
CASSLVATARTDTQYF
>-|-|TRBV9|TRBJ1-1
TGTGCCAGCAGCCTTCGGGGAGGGGGTGAAGCTTTCTTT
CASSLRGGGEAFF
>TRBD1|-|TRBV12-3/TRBV12-4|TRBJ1-1
TGTGCCAGCAGCAGCGGGACAGCGACTGAAGCTTTCTTT
CASSSGTATEAFF
>-|-|TRBV30|TRBJ1-2
TGTGCCTGGAGTGTAGGATACTATGGCTACACCTTC
CAWSVGYYGYTF
>TRBD1|-|TRBV6-2/TRBV6-3|TRBJ1-2
TGTGCCAGCAGTTACCGCGGGACAGGGATTGCTGGCTACACCTTC
CASSYRGTGIAGYTF
>TRBD2|-|TRBV7-3|TRBJ2-3
TGTGCCAGCAGCCCCCTGGCGGGAGGGGGAGATACGCAGTATTTT
CASSPLAGGGDTQYF
>-|-|TRBV19|TRBJ1-5
TGTGCCAGTAGTAGGGCGGAATTGTCGTCCCAGCATTTT
CASSRAELSSQHF
>TRBD1|few|TRBV5-1|TRBJ2-1
TGCGCCAGCAGCCCTCCCCCGGGACAGAAAAACAATGAGCAGTTCTTC
CASSPPPGQKNNEQFF
>TRBD2|once|TRBV5-3|TRBJ2-1
TGTGCCAGAAGGGGGACTAGCGGGAGAAGTGAGCAGTTCTTC
CARRGTSGRSEQFF
>-|few|TRBV9|TRBJ2-6
TGTGCCAGCAGCGCCCTGGCCGTCGGTCAGGGGGCCAACGTCCTGACTTTC
CASSALAVGQGANVLTF
>TRBD1|-|TRBV9|TRBJ1-4
TGTGCCAGCAGCGTAGGTGACAGGGGGCTGTATGAAAAACTGTTTTTT
CASSVGDRGLYEKLFF
>-|-|TRBV6-5|TRBJ1-2
TGTGCCAGCAGTTACCCGGGGGAGACGAGTGGCTACACCTTC
CASSYPGETSGYTF
>-|once|TRBV18|TRBJ2-3
TGTGCCAGCTCACCAGGTCTCCGGCAGCCTCCTAGCACAGATACGCAGTATTTT
CASSPGLRQPPSTDTQYF